This T cell receptor beta chain was observed in a study of T cell responses to AZD1222 COVID-19 vaccine. Study-wide findings and caveats: Just a handful of AZD1222 recipients tested seropositive at baseline.

Germline V gene lookup returns CDR1 SSHAT and CDR2 FNYEAQ (reference sequence). Trimming stripped 5 bases from V and 0 bases from J, with 7 bases between. The CDR3 spans 13 residues. TCRdb keeps only in-frame clones here, not all; method: immunoSEQ multiplex PCR. This sample has roughly 89,000 clones, with 85% to 90% found just once. About this clone: No antigen is known for it.

The material was peripheral blood, obtained on day 0 of MenACWY control vaccination. V gene TRBV7-7 combines with J gene TRBJ1-1; the D is unclear. The sequence was obtained from an adult in good health. The CDR3 protein is CASSPGLNTEAFF. The CDR3 DNA is TGTGCCAGCAGCCCCGGCTTGAACACTGAAGCTTTCTTT.